This is a list of T cell receptor beta chains from one sample in a study of blood T cell repertoires in COVID-19. TCRdb's copy holds only in-frame clones and misses some; the assay was immunoSEQ multiplex PCR. The sample includes about 67,000 clones, 60% to 80% seen only once; the top ten take 6.3%. The sequenced sample was peripheral blood. The receptors shown here come from a woman aged 60-75 years with acute or convalescent COVID-19. Both conserved end residues are part of each CDR3. D genes are given only for firm matches. For some rows the clone size is stated as once, few or many, or as a class when expanded; others skip it.

>.|TRBV9|.|TRBJ2-3
TGTGCCAGCAGCGTTAGTGGGGCCGGCACAGATACGCAGTATTTT
CASSVSGAGTDTQYF
>.|TRBV28|.|TRBJ2-1
TGTGCCAGCGGGGGGGCTTCCTACAATGAGCAGTTCTTC
CASGGASYNEQFF
>.|TRBV28|.|TRBJ1-5
TGTGCCAGCACCCCACCTAACGCTCAGCCCCAGCATTTT
CASTPPNAQPQHF
>TRBD1|TRBV28|few|TRBJ1-4
TGTGCCAGCAGTTTAGAGACAGGGGTTCTAGAAAAACTGTTTTTT
CASSLETGVLEKLFF
>.|TRBV10-3|few|TRBJ2-2
TGTGCCATCAGTGATCGGAGCAGTTCGAACACCGGGGAGCTGTTTTTT
CAISDRSSSNTGELFF
>.|TRBV18|.|TRBJ2-7
TGTGCCAGCTCACCACCGCTTGGGGCCCTGAGCTCCTACGAGCAGTACTTC
CASSPPLGALSSYEQYF
>.|TRBV10-1|.|TRBJ2-7
TGCGCCAGCAGTGATTTTGCAGGGGAATCCTACGAGCAGTACTTC
CASSDFAGESYEQYF
>.|TRBV9|.|TRBJ1-2
TGTGCCAGCAGCGTAGGCAGGGACTATGGCTACACCTTC
CASSVGRDYGYTF
>TRBD2|TRBV5-1|.|TRBJ2-4
TGCGCCAGCAGCTTAGCAGCTAGCGGGTTAACGGCGGGCATTCAGTACTTC
CASSLAASGLTAGIQYF
>TRBD2|TRBV29-1|.|TRBJ2-1
TGCAGCGTTAGGAACGCGGGGGGCAATGAGCAGTTCTTC
CSVRNAGGNEQFF
>.|TRBV9|.|TRBJ2-2
TGTGCCAGCAGCCGCGGCGGGACCGGGGAGCTGTTTTTT
CASSRGGTGELFF
>.|TRBV28|.|TRBJ2-1
TGTGCCAGCAGTTTGGATCGCGGGGGCCGCTACAATGAGCAGTTCTTC
CASSLDRGGRYNEQFF
>TRBD2|TRBV4-1|once|TRBJ2-3
TGCGCCAGCAGCCAAGCCTTAGCGGGGGGCGTCACAGATACGCAGTATTTT
CASSQALAGGVTDTQYF
>.|TRBV5-1|.|TRBJ2-1
TGCGCCAGCAGCTTAGGGGGTGGAGGTAACAATGAGCAGTTCTTC
CASSLGGGGNNEQFF
>.|TRBV28|once|TRBJ1-2
TGTGCCAGCAGTTCCCATCTAGGCTACACCTTC
CASSSHLGYTF
>.|TRBV28|once|TRBJ1-2
TGTGCCAGCAGTTTGGTAGCCGGTGTAGCTAGAGACTATGGCTACACCTTC
CASSLVAGVARDYGYTF
>.|TRBV27|.|TRBJ2-7
TGTGCCAGCAGTTTAAGCAGGGCTGGCGACGAGCAGTACTTC
CASSLSRAGDEQYF
>.|TRBV27|few|TRBJ1-5
TGTGCCAGCAGCTTTTTCGGGGTTAATCAGCCCCAGCATTTT
CASSFFGVNQPQHF
>.|TRBV9|.|TRBJ2-5
TGTGCCAGCAGCGGGAGGGGGGGCCGGACCCAGTACTTC
CASSGRGGRTQYF
>TRBD1|TRBV20-1|.|TRBJ1-2
TGCAGTGCTGGGGACAGGGCGGGCTACACCTTC
CSAGDRAGYTF
>.|TRBV7-2|.|TRBJ1-2
TGTGCCAGCAGCCCCCAAATTATCAGATATGGCTACACCTTC
CASSPQIIRYGYTF
>TRBD2|TRBV9|.|TRBJ2-4
TGTGCCAGCGCCGAAAAGGGCGGGGGAGTCGAAAACATTCAGTACTTC
CASAEKGGGVENIQYF
>.|TRBV15|.|TRBJ1-2
TGTGCCACCAGCAGAGATACGGTCCCGGGGGGCTACACCTTC
CATSRDTVPGGYTF
>.|TRBV6-2/TRBV6-3|.|TRBJ1-1
TGTGCCAGCAGTCCGCACAGGGTTAGGAACACTGAAGCTTTCTTT
CASSPHRVRNTEAFF